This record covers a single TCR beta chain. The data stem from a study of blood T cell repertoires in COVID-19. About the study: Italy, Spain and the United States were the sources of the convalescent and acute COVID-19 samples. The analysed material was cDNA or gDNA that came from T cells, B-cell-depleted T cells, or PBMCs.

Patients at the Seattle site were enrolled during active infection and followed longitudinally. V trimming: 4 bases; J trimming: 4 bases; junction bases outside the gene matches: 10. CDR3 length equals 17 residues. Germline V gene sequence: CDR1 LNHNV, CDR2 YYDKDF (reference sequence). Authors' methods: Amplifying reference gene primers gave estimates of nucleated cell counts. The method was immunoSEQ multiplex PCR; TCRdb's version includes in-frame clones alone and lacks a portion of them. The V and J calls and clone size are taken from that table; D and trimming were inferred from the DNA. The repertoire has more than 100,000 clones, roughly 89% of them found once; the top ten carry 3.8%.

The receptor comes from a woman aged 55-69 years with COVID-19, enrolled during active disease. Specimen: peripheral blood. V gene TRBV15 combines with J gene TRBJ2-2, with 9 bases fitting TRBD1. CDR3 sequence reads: CATSNWDRAEGTGELFF. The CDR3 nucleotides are TGTGCCACCAGCAACTGGGACAGGGCGGAAGGCACCGGGGAGCTGTTTTTT.